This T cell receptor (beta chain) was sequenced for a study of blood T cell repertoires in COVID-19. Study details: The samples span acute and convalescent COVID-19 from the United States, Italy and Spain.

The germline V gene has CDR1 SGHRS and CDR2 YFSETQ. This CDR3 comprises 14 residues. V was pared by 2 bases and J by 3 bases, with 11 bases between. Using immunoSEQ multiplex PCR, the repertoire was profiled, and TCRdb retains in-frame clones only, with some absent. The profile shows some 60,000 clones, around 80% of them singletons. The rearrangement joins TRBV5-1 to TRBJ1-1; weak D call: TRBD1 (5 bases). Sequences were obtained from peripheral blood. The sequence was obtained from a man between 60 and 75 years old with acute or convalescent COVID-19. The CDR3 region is CASSFRGWDTEAFF. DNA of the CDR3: TGCGCCAGCAGCTTTAGGGGCTGGGACACTGAAGCTTTCTTT.